This T cell receptor (beta chain) is drawn from a study of blood T cells in healthy people across ages. The CDR3 sequence is 17 residues long. The authors ran a second PCR of about 7 to 12 cycles using a sample-barcoded 5' primer and a J-beta primer mix. MiXCR was run by TCRdb on the 5' RACE reads, yielding one entry per CDR3 protein. The sample includes 1,300,000 or so distinct CDR3 sequences, around 59% of them seen just once. This TCR was sampled from a man aged 18-30 years in good health. Sequencing was done on a sample of blood. This chain connects TRBV21-1 to TRBJ2-1. TRBV21-1 is a pseudogene locus. The CDR3 loop reads CASSNPNFGISYNEQFF. CDR3 nucleotide sequence: TGTGCCAGCAGCAACCCGAACTTCGGGATCTCGTACAATGAGCAGTTCTTC.